The rows below give T cell receptor beta chains drawn from one sample of a study of blood T cell dynamics during melanoma immunotherapy. Only in-frame clones appear in the TCRdb table, and some are missing; sequencing was by immunoSEQ multiplex PCR. The table includes about 290 clones, over 75% detected once. The material sequenced was cell-free DNA from blood, taken from a patient treated with checkpoint blockade. The receptors derive from a human donor with melanoma. Both conserved end residues are part of each CDR3.

CDR3 length: 14; V gene: TRBV11-2; J gene: TRBJ2-5; CDR3 protein: CASSLAGAGEAQYF
CDR3 length: 13; V gene: TRBV7-9; J gene: TRBJ2-5; CDR3 protein: CASSSSGQETQYF
CDR3 length: 15; V gene: TRBV5-1; J gene: TRBJ2-4; CDR3 protein: CASSLIPGSKNIQYF
CDR3 length: 15; V gene: TRBV11-2; J gene: TRBJ2-3; CDR3 protein: CASSGEGTSTDTQYF
CDR3 length: 15; V gene: TRBV9; J gene: TRBJ2-2; CDR3 protein: CASSLGTTGRGELFF
CDR3 length: 14; V gene: TRBV28; J gene: TRBJ1-2; CDR3 protein: CASSFQDLFYGYTF
CDR3 length: 18; V gene: TRBV19; J gene: TRBJ2-1; CDR3 protein: CASSIDSGLAGSYNEQFF
CDR3 length: 13; V gene: TRBV4-1; J gene: TRBJ2-2; CDR3 protein: CASSPSGDGELFF
CDR3 length: 13; V gene: TRBV6-1; J gene: TRBJ2-7; CDR3 protein: CASSEGPAYEQYF
CDR3 length: 14; V gene: TRBV5-1; J gene: TRBJ1-3; CDR3 protein: CASTQGRAGNTIYF
CDR3 length: 15; V gene: TRBV19; J gene: TRBJ2-7; CDR3 protein: CASSIGGDSQYEQYF
CDR3 length: 14; V gene: TRBV29-1; J gene: TRBJ1-2; CDR3 protein: CSVEGQGDGYGYTF
CDR3 length: 12; V gene: TRBV29-1; J gene: TRBJ2-3; CDR3 protein: CSYRLAGGTQYF
CDR3 length: 15; V gene: TRBV7-2; J gene: TRBJ2-5; CDR3 protein: CASSSAGLAVETQYF
CDR3 length: 16; V gene: TRBV11-2; J gene: TRBJ2-3; CDR3 protein: CASSLELTGGLDTQYF
CDR3 length: 15; V gene: TRBV21-1; J gene: TRBJ1-5; CDR3 protein: CASSKGWGGDQPQHF
CDR3 length: 16; V gene: TRBV28; J gene: TRBJ1-2; CDR3 protein: CASRATPGGFDYGYTF
CDR3 length: 11; V gene: TRBV11-2; J gene: TRBJ2-1; CDR3 protein: CASTAGLEQFF
CDR3 length: 14; V gene: TRBV6-5; J gene: TRBJ2-1; CDR3 protein: CASSYSAGAFEQFF
CDR3 length: 16; V gene: TRBV5-2; J gene: TRBJ1-2; CDR3 protein: CASNGYREYETYGYTF
CDR3 length: 14; V gene: TRBV27; J gene: TRBJ2-3; CDR3 protein: CASSSILLTDTQYF
CDR3 length: 11; V gene: TRBV30; J gene: TRBJ1-1; CDR3 protein: CAQGILKEAFF
CDR3 length: 15; V gene: TRBV7-2; J gene: TRBJ1-5; CDR3 protein: CASSGTQGSNQPQHF
CDR3 length: 14; V gene: TRBV5-4; J gene: TRBJ1-4; CDR3 protein: CASSLRGANEKLFF
CDR3 length: 16; V gene: TRBV4-1; J gene: TRBJ2-1; CDR3 protein: CASSQTGQGPYNEQFF
CDR3 length: 13; V gene: TRBV27; J gene: TRBJ2-7; CDR3 protein: CASSLSSRGGAYF
CDR3 length: 14; V gene: TRBV28; J gene: TRBJ1-2; CDR3 protein: CASSTGVSNYGYTF
CDR3 length: 12; V gene: TRBV29-1; J gene: TRBJ2-3; CDR3 protein: CSYRLAGGAQYF
CDR3 length: 13; V gene: TRBV5-1; J gene: TRBJ1-5; CDR3 protein: CASRGQPDQPQHF
CDR3 length: 16; V gene: TRBV5-1; J gene: TRBJ2-6; CDR3 protein: CASSLAGQAGANVLTF
CDR3 length: 16; V gene: TRBV7-9; J gene: TRBJ2-7; CDR3 protein: CASSPRGLASPYEQYF
CDR3 length: 14; V gene: TRBV11-1; J gene: TRBJ2-5; CDR3 protein: CASSLAGAGETQYF
CDR3 length: 16; V gene: TRBV7-2; J gene: TRBJ2-5; CDR3 protein: CASSSFGGPYQETQYF
CDR3 length: 16; V gene: TRBV28; J gene: TRBJ2-3; CDR3 protein: CASSRRLAGGGDTQYF
CDR3 length: 14; V gene: TRBV5-6; J gene: TRBJ2-1; CDR3 protein: CASSPGTGRNEQFF
CDR3 length: 15; V gene: TRBV28; J gene: TRBJ2-6; CDR3 protein: CASSLTPAGANVLTF
CDR3 length: 14; V gene: TRBV7-6; J gene: TRBJ2-3; CDR3 protein: CASSLLGRPDTQYF
CDR3 length: 14; V gene: TRBV13; J gene: TRBJ1-2; CDR3 protein: CASSLSRIDYGYTF
CDR3 length: 14; V gene: TRBV9; J gene: TRBJ2-1; CDR3 protein: CASSYSGTLGEQFF
CDR3 length: 15; V gene: TRBV4-1; J gene: TRBJ1-5; CDR3 protein: CASSYRDRVGQPQHF
CDR3 length: 13; V gene: TRBV7-3; J gene: TRBJ2-1; CDR3 protein: CASSLDPINEQFF
CDR3 length: 12; V gene: TRBV7-9; J gene: TRBJ2-1; CDR3 protein: CASSWTGREQFF
CDR3 length: 15; V gene: TRBV5-8; J gene: TRBJ2-4; CDR3 protein: CASPQVQAAKNIQYF